The T cell receptor (beta chain) under discussion was sequenced for a study of response to subunit inactivated influenza vaccine. Findings and caveats of the study: The study's authors posited that every seasonal influenza vaccination enlists few new T cells.

CDR3 length: 15 amino acids. Trimming removed 6 bases from V and 5 bases from J; junction bases left unmatched: 9. CDR1 and CDR2 (germline): MDHEN, SYDVKM. TCRdb called the RT-PCR reads again in MiXCR, with one record for every CDR3 protein. The table lists a few hundred thousand distinct CDR3 sequences, 14% of them singletons, with over 8.5% in the top ten. In its sample, this clonotype was seen a few times. The target antigen is unknown. This sequence originates from a middle-aged man who received an inactivated influenza vaccine. This specimen was PBMCs from blood, taken 12 days after vaccination. The chain is built from TRBV28 and TRBJ1-5; 8 bases line up with TRBD1. The CDR3 sequence: CASRPAGTGYQPQHF. The CDR3 DNA follows: TGTGCCAGCAGACCTGCTGGGACAGGATATCAGCCCCAGCATTTT.